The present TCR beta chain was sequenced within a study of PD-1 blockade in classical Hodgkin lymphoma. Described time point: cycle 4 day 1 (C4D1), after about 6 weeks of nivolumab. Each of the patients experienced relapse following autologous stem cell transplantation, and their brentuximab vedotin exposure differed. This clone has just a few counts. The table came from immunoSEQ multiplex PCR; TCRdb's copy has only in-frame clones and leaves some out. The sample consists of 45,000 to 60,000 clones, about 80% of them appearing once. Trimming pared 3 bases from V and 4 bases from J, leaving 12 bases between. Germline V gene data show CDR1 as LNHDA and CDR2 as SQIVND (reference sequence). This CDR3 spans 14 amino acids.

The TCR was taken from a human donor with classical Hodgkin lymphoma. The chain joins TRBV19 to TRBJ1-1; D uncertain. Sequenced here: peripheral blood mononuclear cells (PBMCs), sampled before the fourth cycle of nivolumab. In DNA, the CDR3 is TGTGCCAGTAGTATCAAGGCCCTGAGCACTGAAGCTTTCTTT. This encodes CASSIKALSTEAFF.